The 32 T cell receptor beta chains presented below share a single source sample, sequenced in a study of T-cell reconstitution after alpha-beta-depleted transplantation in children. Preparation of the TCRbeta library used unique molecular identifiers. TCRdb re-analysed the PCR reads in MiXCR, keeping a single row per CDR3 protein. The sample carries about 600,000 distinct CDR3 sequences, roughly 10% recorded once. The sample in question was PBMCs from the stem cell graft donor, obtained from the stem cell graft. All receptors derive from a human donor who donated a stem cell graft to a child with acute myeloid leukemia.

In its sample, this clonotype was seen a few times. This rearrangement joins TRBV25-1 to TRBJ2-5; 11 nucleotides match TRBD2. V was pared by 1 base and J by 5 bases, with 6 bases of the junction left unmatched. Germline V gene sequence: CDR1 MGHDK, CDR2 SYGVNS. This CDR3 spans 16 amino acids. The CDR3 reads CASSELTSGDRETQYF. The CDR3 DNA reads TGTGCCAGCAGTGAATTGACTAGCGGGGACCGGGAGACCCAGTACTTC.

The chain is built from TRBV5-1 and TRBJ1-2, with D hard to call. The V gene's germline CDR1 is SGHRS and CDR2 YFSETQ. This CDR3 has 13 residues. Trimming took 0 bases from V and 4 from J, leaving 7 bases between them. The DNA for the CDR3 is TGCGCCAGCAGCTTGGACGGGCCCTATGGCTACACCTTC. Amino acids: CASSLDGPYGYTF.

This clonotype was seen only a few times. The rearrangement joins TRBV6-2 or TRBV6-3 to TRBJ1-5; D not resolved. The ends were cut back, 4 bases at V and 2 bases at J, with 12 bases in the middle. There are 15 residues in the CDR3. The germline V gene has CDR1 MNHEY and CDR2 SVGEGT. Here the CDR3 DNA reads TGTGCCAGCAGTTCACCATTCGGAGGCAATCAGCCCCAGCATTTT. It is translated as CASSSPFGGNQPQHF.

This clonotype was detected ten times or more. V gene TRBV15 combines with J gene TRBJ2-5, with a tentative D call TRBD2 (5 bases). Trimming pared 0 bases from V and 3 bases from J, leaving 11 bases between. This CDR3 has 15 residues. The germline V gene has CDR1 LNHNV and CDR2 YYDKDF (reference sequence). The DNA of the CDR3 is TGTGCCACCAGCAGAGATCCCAGCGGAAAAGAGACCCAGTACTTC. Protein: CATSRDPSGKETQYF.

At least ten counts were recorded for this clonotype. This chain uses TRBV20-1 with TRBJ1-1; 7 bases map to TRBD1. CDR3 length: 14 residues. Germline trimming cut 2 bases from V and 5 bases from J; bases unmatched to any gene: 8. Germline V gene sequence: CDR1 DFQATT, CDR2 SNEGSKA (reference sequence). This CDR3 reads CSARTPTGRTEAFF. In DNA form, the CDR3 reads TGCAGTGCTAGAACCCCGACAGGGCGAACTGAAGCTTTCTTT.

The chain couples TRBV20-1 to TRBJ2-3, with 7 bases fitting TRBD1. Germline V lookup: CDR1 DFQATT, CDR2 SNEGSKA (reference sequence). Trimming cost V 6 bases and J 8 bases; bases outside gene matches: 11. This CDR3 region has 13 residues. The CDR3 region has the DNA TGCAGTGCCCGGGGACAGACACCCCCTACGCAGTATTTT. This encodes CSARGQTPPTQYF.

This clonotype was seen many times. This sequence joins TRBV5-5 and TRBJ2-7; the D is unclear. There are 14 residues in the CDR3. From germline, CDR1 is SGHKS and CDR2 YYEKEE (reference sequence). The V and J ends lost 0 bases and 0 bases respectively, with 7 bases between them. The CDR3 protein is CASSLGFSSYEQYF. CDR3 coding DNA: TGTGCCAGCAGCTTGGGATTTAGCTCCTACGAGCAGTACTTC. Drawing the rest from reference TRBV5-5 and TRBJ2-7, the complete variable domain is DAGVTQSPTHLIKTRGQQVTLRCSPISGHKSVSWYQQVLGQGPQFIFQYYEKEERGRGNFPDRFSARQFPNYSSELNVNALLLGDSALYLCASSLGFSSYEQYFGPGTRLTVT.

The chain has TRBV7-2 and TRBJ2-1; D is ambiguous. Trimming pared 8 bases from V and 3 bases from J, leaving 11 bases between. The CDR3 extends over 13 amino acids. In germline, CDR1 is SGHTA, CDR2 FQGNSA. CDR3 DNA: TGTGCCAGCGGGTCAGCTAACTACAATGAGCAGTTCTTC. Translating gives CASGSANYNEQFF.

V and J are TRBV20-1 and TRBJ2-1; 10 bases line up with TRBD2. This CDR3 is built from 15 residues. Per the germline V gene, CDR1 is DFQATT and CDR2 is SNEGSKA (reference sequence). With V trimmed by 6 bases and J by 6 bases, 11 bases remained unmatched. CDR3 sequence reads: CSAASPASGSNEQFF. The CDR3 DNA reads as TGCAGTGCCGCATCCCCGGCTAGCGGGAGCAATGAGCAGTTCTTC.

The table lists this clonotype with many counts. The chain carries TRBV11-2 and TRBJ2-3, with D perhaps matching TRBD1 (6 bases). V was clipped by 0 bases and J by 4 bases, with 14 bases between them. The CDR3 sequence is 16 residues long. The germline gives CDR1 SGHAT, CDR2 FQNNGV. CDR3 in DNA: TGTGCCAGCAGCTTAGATCTTGGGCAGGGGTCAGATACGCAGTATTTT. Residues: CASSLDLGQGSDTQYF.

This clonotype appeared many times. The CDR3 loop is CSVAPGQELMNTEAFF. CDR3 coding DNA: TGCAGTGTCGCCCCGGGACAGGAGCTCATGAACACTGAAGCTTTCTTT. The J gene is TRBJ1-1, the V gene TRBV20-1, with 8 bases matching TRBD1. Germline V lookup: CDR1 DFQATT, CDR2 SNEGSKA (reference sequence). V shed 7 bases, J shed 0 bases, and the junction held 13 bases outside the gene matches. CDR3 length: 16 residues.

This clonotype came up a few times. The CDR3 DNA reads as TGTGCCAGCAGTTCCCCTCGGGGGGGGTCCTACGAGCAGTACTTC. Its protein is CASSSPRGGSYEQYF. V usage is TRBV6-2 or TRBV6-3 and J usage is TRBJ2-7, with TRBD2 identical over 8 bases. Trimming removed 4 bases from V and 1 base from J; junction bases left unmatched: 6. The CDR3 is 15 amino acids. CDR1 is MNHEY, CDR2 SVGEGT, per germline.

This clonotype was observed a few times. The rearrangement joins TRBV20-1 to TRBJ1-3, with D tentatively TRBD1 (6 bases). V shed 3 bases and J shed 4 bases, with 10 bases lying between them. The germline gives CDR1 DFQATT, CDR2 SNEGSKA (reference sequence). CDR3 size: 13 residues. The DNA of the CDR3 is TGCAGTGCTAGGACGACAGGAGGAAACACCATATATTTT. It encodes CSARTTGGNTIYF.

In its sample, this clonotype was seen a few times. This rearrangement joins TRBV27 to TRBJ2-3; D might be TRBD1 (5 bases). The germline V and J ends were trimmed by 3 bases and 2 bases, with 15 bases remaining between them. Germline loops: CDR1 MNHEY, CDR2 SMNVEV (reference sequence). The CDR3 is 16 amino acids. The CDR3 DNA sequence: TGTGCCAGCAGTTTCTCTACCAAGGGGCACACAGATACGCAGTATTTT. Protein: CASSFSTKGHTDTQYF.

The chain uses TRBV3-1 and TRBJ2-5; 12 nucleotides line up with TRBD2. The CDR3 spans 19 residues. The germline V gene encodes CDR1 LGHDT and CDR2 YNNKEL (reference sequence). Germline trimming cut 0 bases from V and 6 bases from J; bases unmatched to any gene: 14. CDR3 in amino acids: CASSQDRASGRAVGKTQYF. The DNA of the CDR3 is TGTGCCAGCAGCCAAGATCGAGCTAGCGGGAGGGCGGTTGGGAAGACCCAGTACTTC.

The V gene is TRBV20-1, the J gene TRBJ1-5, with D perhaps TRBD1 (6 bases). CDR1 DFQATT and CDR2 SNEGSKA come from the germline V gene (reference sequence). V lost 0 bases and J lost 2, with 14 bases in between. The length of the CDR3 is 16 residues. The DNA for the CDR3 is TGCAGTGCTAGAGATTGGGCAGGGGAGGGCAATCAGCCCCAGCATTTT. Translation: CSARDWAGEGNQPQHF.

CDR3 bases: TGCGCCAGCAGCCAAGTTTTACTAGGGGAGCTGTTTTTT. The encoded protein is CASSQVLLGELFF. The chain joins TRBV4-3 to TRBJ2-2; D is unclear. The CDR3 runs 13 residues. Trimming cost V 1 base and J 8 bases, with 8 bases left between them. CDR1 and CDR2 from the germline V gene are LGHNA and YSLEER.

This clonotype has a count of ten or more. V usage is TRBV7-2 and J usage is TRBJ2-7; D unclear. Germline V gene sequence: CDR1 SGHTA, CDR2 FQGNSA. This CDR3 contains 12 residues. Trimming stripped 0 bases from V and 4 bases from J, with 4 bases between. CDR3 in amino acids: CASSLAQYEQYF. Written as DNA, the CDR3 is TGTGCCAGCAGCTTAGCGCAGTACGAGCAGTACTTC. The entire variable domain, with the rest obtained from reference TRBV7-2 and TRBJ2-7, is as follows: GAGVSQSPSNKVTEKGKDVELRCDPISGHTALYWYRQSLGQGLEFLIYFQGNSAPDKSGLPSDRFSAERTGGSVSTLTIQRTQQEDSAVYLCASSLAQYEQYFGPGTRLTVT.

In this sample, this clonotype turned up a few times. This chain connects TRBV28 to TRBJ1-2; D is ambiguous. CDR1 is MDHEN and CDR2 is SYDVKM in the germline V gene. The V end was cut by 11 bases, the J end by 5 bases, with 9 bases between. This CDR3 has 10 amino acids. Written as DNA, the CDR3 is TGTGCCGTACGGGAGTATGGCTACACCTTC. The encoded protein is CAVREYGYTF.

The V and J genes are TRBV6-5 and TRBJ2-7; no reliable D call. There are 15 residues in the CDR3. Between the trimmed V and J ends, which lost 6 bases and 6 bases, there was a span of 21 bases. Germline values: CDR1 MNHEY, CDR2 SVGAGI. The CDR3 DNA reads TGTGCCAGCAGAACCTTGGGATTAGGGAAGTCCGAGCAGTACTTC. Protein sequence: CASRTLGLGKSEQYF.

This clonotype was found a few times. CDR3 DNA sequence: TGTGCCAGCAGTGAAGGAACGGGACATTCTTACGAGCAGTACTTC. Translating gives CASSEGTGHSYEQYF. The chain employs TRBV2 and TRBJ2-7, with D perhaps matching TRBD1 (6 bases). Germline V lookup: CDR1 SNHLY, CDR2 FYNNEI. V was cut by 1 base and J by 4 bases, with 14 bases left in between. This CDR3 contains 15 residues.

This clonotype appeared a few times. V usage is TRBV2 and J usage is TRBJ2-1; a weak D match, TRBD1 (5 bases). Germline V gene sequence: CDR1 SNHLY, CDR2 FYNNEI. The CDR3 spans 15 residues. Trimming removed 10 bases at V and 7 bases at J, with 23 bases between. CDR3 protein: CATNGRPGKGNEQFF. For the CDR3, the DNA is TGTGCCACCAATGGCCGCCCAGGGAAAGGGAATGAGCAGTTCTTC. Using reference TRBV2 and TRBJ2-1 for the parts outside the CDR3, the full variable domain is EPEVTQTPSHQVTQMGQEVILRCVPISNHLYFYWYRQILGQKVEFLVSFYNNEISEKSEIFDDQFSVERPDGSNFTLKIRSTKLEDSAMYFCATNGRPGKGNEQFFGPGTRLTVL.

The chain employs TRBV7-9 and TRBJ1-1, with D unclear. The CDR3 spans 14 residues. Trimming removed 0 bases at V and 1 base at J, with 6 bases between. Germline lookup yields CDR1 SEHNR and CDR2 FQNEAQ (reference sequence). The chain's CDR3 is CASSLAAANTEAFF. DNA for the CDR3: TGTGCCAGCAGCTTAGCAGCAGCGAACACTGAAGCTTTCTTT.

In this sample, this clonotype turned up a few times. The chain is built from TRBV9 and TRBJ2-7, with D unclear. This CDR3 contains 15 residues. Germline-derived CDR1 and CDR2 are SGDLS and YYNGEE. Trimming removed 0 bases from V and 3 bases from J, with 13 bases in between. CDR3 nucleotide sequence: TGTGCCAGCAGCGTAGACAGCAACCCCTTCTACGAGCAGTACTTC. This encodes CASSVDSNPFYEQYF.

This clonotype showed up just a few times. The chain has TRBV14 and TRBJ2-1; 8 nucleotides match TRBD2. V dropped 4 bases and J dropped 7; count of bases not matched to a gene: 15. This CDR3 is 17 amino acids long. Germline lookup yields CDR1 SGHDN and CDR2 FVKESK. CDR3 sequence reads: CASSLFLTGLGFNEQFF. The DNA for the CDR3 is TGTGCCAGCAGCCTCTTCTTAACGGGACTAGGTTTTAATGAGCAGTTCTTC.

The genes are TRBV7-2 and TRBJ1-6; no clear D. CDR3 length: 15 residues. Germline CDR1 and CDR2: SGHTA and FQGNSA. Between the trimmed V and J ends, which lost 5 bases and 4 bases, there was a span of 12 bases. The chain's CDR3 is CASSPRRQYNSPLHF. CDR3 bases: TGTGCCAGCAGCCCAAGACGGCAGTATAATTCACCCCTCCACTTT.

This clonotype was picked up many times. V is TRBV6-2 or TRBV6-3 and J is TRBJ2-3; weak D call: TRBD1 (5 bases). Trimming took 6 bases from V and 1 from J, leaving 8 bases between them. The CDR3 extends over 13 amino acids. Germline V CDR1 and CDR2: MNHEY, SVGEGT. CDR3 loop: CASRQVGTDTQYF. The CDR3 DNA is TGTGCCAGCAGACAGGTTGGCACAGATACGCAGTATTTT.

This clonotype has just a few counts. The gene calls are TRBV24-1 and TRBJ2-1, with D uncertain. The CDR3 has 15 amino acids. V shed 4 bases and J shed 2 bases, with 11 bases lying between them. The germline V gene has CDR1 KGHDR and CDR2 SFDVKD. The DNA for the CDR3 is TGTGCCACCAGTGAGAAAGACCCGACCTACAATGAGCAGTTCTTC. Protein: CATSEKDPTYNEQFF.

The CDR3 reads CASRQTSGFYNEQFF. In DNA form, the CDR3 reads TGTGCCAGCAGGCAGACTAGCGGGTTTTACAATGAGCAGTTCTTC. This chain uses TRBV5-8 with TRBJ2-1; 10 bases map to TRBD2. This CDR3 has 15 amino acids. The V and J ends lost 5 bases and 4 bases, in that order; junction bases with no gene match: 6. Germline V gives CDR1 SGHTS, CDR2 YDEGEE.

Only a few counts were recorded for this clonotype. J is TRBJ2-7 and V is TRBV20-1; the D is unclear. CDR1 is DFQATT and CDR2 is SNEGSKA in the germline V gene (reference sequence). This CDR3 spans 11 amino acids. V was trimmed by 1 base and J by 6 bases, leaving 7 bases between them. The CDR3 nucleotides are TGCAGTGCTAGAGCACAGACCGAGCAGTACTTC. Its protein product is CSARAQTEQYF.

At least ten counts were recorded for this clonotype. The chain is built from TRBV9 and TRBJ2-7; perhaps TRBD2 as D (5 bases). The CDR3 length is 14 residues. Trimming removed 0 bases at V and 1 base at J, with 8 bases between. CDR1 is SGDLS and CDR2 is YYNGEE in the germline V gene. The CDR3 protein is CASSVGSGSYEQYF. In nucleotides, the CDR3 is TGTGCCAGCAGCGTAGGGAGCGGTTCCTACGAGCAGTACTTC.

This clonotype was observed a handful of times. The chain carries TRBV24-1 and TRBJ2-1, with 7 bases matching TRBD2. The germline V gene encodes CDR1 KGHDR and CDR2 SFDVKD. Trimming took 2 bases from V and 3 from J; bases not matched to a gene: 6. The CDR3 extends over 16 amino acids. The CDR3 spells CATSDSGTNNYNEQFF. CDR3 sequence (DNA): TGTGCCACCAGTGATTCCGGGACTAATAACTACAATGAGCAGTTCTTC.